The 8 T cell receptor beta chains given below trace back to one sample, sequenced in a study of Graves' ophthalmopathy and Graves' hyperthyroidism. Scientists amplified the TCR beta CDR3 regions from RNA transcripts. Following a first-round RT-PCR that used HTBI primers, a second-round multiplex PCR was carried out. One entry per CDR3 protein, called by TCRdb with MiXCR from the multiplex PCR reads. Of about 210,000 distinct CDR3 sequences in the sample, approximately 29% were seen once. Sequencing was performed on peripheral blood. These receptors all stem from a man between 50 and 59 years old with Graves' ophthalmopathy.

The rearrangement links TRBV7-2 to TRBJ2-3; perhaps D is TRBD1 or TRBD2 (6 bases each). The V end lost 10 bases, the J end lost 5 bases, and 16 bases lay between the germline ends. CDR3 length: 13 amino acids. Germline CDR1 reads SGHTA; CDR2 reads FQGNSA. CDR3 sequence reads: CATTGATRDTQYF. The CDR3 DNA is TGTGCCACTACGGGGGCTACTCGAGATACGCAGTATTTT.

This clonotype was counted many times. The chain uses TRBV7-9 and TRBJ1-2, with TRBD1 identical over 7 bases. The CDR3 covers 15 residues. The V and J ends lost 7 bases and 0 bases, in that order; junction bases with no gene match: 8. Germline CDR1 is SEHNR and CDR2 is FQNEAQ (reference sequence). In nucleotides, the CDR3 is TGTGCCAGCAACGAACAGGGGAAGGCTAACTATGGCTACACCTTC. Amino acid sequence: CASNEQGKANYGYTF.

This clonotype was found many times. The chain employs TRBV6-1 and TRBJ2-5; tentatively, D is TRBD2 (6 bases). The CDR3 is 15 residues long. Germline V gene data show CDR1 as MNHNS and CDR2 as SASEGT. Deletions cut 0 bases from V and 4 bases from J, with 12 bases between. This CDR3 is CASSEALARRETQYF. In nucleotides, the CDR3 is TGTGCCAGCAGTGAAGCACTAGCACGCCGAGAGACCCAGTACTTC.

At least ten counts were recorded for this clonotype. The chain employs TRBV7-9 and TRBJ1-1; D is uncertain. The CDR3 length is 13 residues. CDR1 and CDR2 (germline): SEHNR, FQNEAQ (reference sequence). Trimming took off 4 bases at V and 6 bases at J, with 12 bases between the two ends. The CDR3 loop reads CASSSSPLAEAFF. CDR3 DNA sequence: TGTGCCAGCAGCTCCTCCCCTCTCGCTGAAGCTTTCTTT.

This clonotype has at least ten counts. The gene calls are TRBV4-3 and TRBJ1-6; D possibly corresponds to TRBD1 (6 bases). V lost 0 bases, J lost 7 bases, and 13 bases lay in between. CDR1 and CDR2 (germline): LGHNA, YSLEER. The CDR3 is 16 amino acids. The CDR3 is CASSQEGAGANSPLHF. The CDR3 DNA reads as TGCGCCAGCAGCCAAGAAGGGGCAGGGGCAAATTCACCCCTCCACTTT.

This clonotype has at least ten counts. V usage is TRBV30 and J usage is TRBJ1-1, with 7 bases matching TRBD1. Germline CDR1 is GTSNPN and CDR2 is SVGIG (reference sequence). With 4 bases clipped from V and 2 bases from J, the junction kept 7 bases outside the gene matches. The CDR3 contains 14 residues. The CDR3 loop is CAWKTGTANTEAFF. CDR3 sequence (DNA): TGTGCCTGGAAGACCGGGACAGCCAACACTGAAGCTTTCTTT.

This clonotype was observed many times. V usage is TRBV12-3 or TRBV12-4 and J usage is TRBJ1-2, with no clear D. This CDR3 contains 14 residues. V was clipped by 3 bases and J by 2 bases, with 10 bases between them. The CDR3 region is CASSFGLTNYGYTF. CDR3 coding DNA: TGTGCCAGCAGTTTTGGGCTGACAAACTATGGCTACACCTTC.

This clonotype has at least ten counts. The chain recombines TRBV7-2 with TRBJ2-7, with 8 positions matching TRBD1. The germline gives CDR1 SGHTA, CDR2 FQGNSA. The CDR3 is made up of 14 amino acids. The V and J ends lost 1 base and 4 bases, in that order; junction bases with no gene match: 3. In DNA, the CDR3 is TGTGCCAGCAGCTTAGGGACAGGGAAGTACGAGCAGTACTTC. This codes for CASSLGTGKYEQYF.